A selection of T cell receptor beta chains follows, all from one sample in a study of blood T cells in healthy people across ages. TCRdb reprocessed the 5' RACE reads via MiXCR and lists one record per CDR3 protein. The sample lists about 1.1 million distinct CDR3 sequences; more than 30% were seen once. The sequenced material came from blood. These receptors were obtained from a man between 18 and 29 years old in good health. Both conserved end residues are part of each CDR3. D genes are given only for firm matches. Rows may omit the clone size; those that give it use once, few, many or a size class.

D	size	J	V	DNA	CDR3
.	few	TRBJ1-1	TRBV4-3	TGCGCCAGCAGCCAAGAGGCGGGCCTTAACACTGAAGCTTTCTTT	CASSQEAGLNTEAFF
TRBD1	.	TRBJ2-3	TRBV27	TGTGCCAGCAGTCCCGGGACAGGGAAGATAGCAGATACGCAGTATTTT	CASSPGTGKIADTQYF
.	.	TRBJ2-7	TRBV12-3/TRBV12-4	TGTGCCAGCAGTTTACAGGGGACCTACAATGAGCAGTACTTC	CASSLQGTYNEQYF
.	few	TRBJ2-5	TRBV10-3	TGTGCCATCAGTGAGTCACGGGGAAGCCAAGAGACCCAGTACTTC	CAISESRGSQETQYF
.	.	TRBJ2-5	TRBV7-8	TGTGCCAGCTTTTCAGGTTTCTCCTACAATGAGCAGTACTTC	CASFSGFSYNEQYF
.	.	TRBJ2-1	TRBV3-1	TGTGCCAGCAGACCGGGACCGACGGGGCTCTCCTACAATGAGCAGTTCTTC	CASRPGPTGLSYNEQFF
.	once	TRBJ1-5	TRBV12-3/TRBV12-4	TGTGCCAGCAGTGCCTCGAATAGCAATCAGCCCCAGCATTTT	CASSASNSNQPQHF
.	few	TRBJ2-5	TRBV7-3	TGTGCCAGCAGCTTAACTGACGGGAACGGGGAGACCCAGTACTTC	CASSLTDGNGETQYF
.	.	TRBJ1-6	TRBV7-9	TGTGCCAGCAGCTTAGCGTCGACCTTCGGTTCACCCCTCCACTTT	CASSLASTFGSPLHF
.	.	TRBJ1-2	TRBV9	TGTGCCAGCAGCGCGGGGCGGGACATCGCTAACTATGGCTACACCTTC	CASSAGRDIANYGYTF
.	few	TRBJ1-3	TRBV27	TGTGCCAGCAGTCGCCGGGGGGCTGGAAACACCATATATTTT	CASSRRGAGNTIYF
.	.	TRBJ1-1	TRBV29-1	TGCAGCGACCTAAGGACAGTGAACACTGAAGCTTTCTTT	CSDLRTVNTEAFF
.	.	TRBJ1-6	TRBV2	TGTGCCAGCAGTACGGCTCTTCCCTCACCCCTCCACTTT	CASSTALPSPLHF
.	.	TRBJ2-1	TRBV24-1	TGTGCCACCAGTGACCTGGACAGAGACCACAATGAGCAGTTCTTC	CATSDLDRDHNEQFF
.	.	TRBJ1-3	TRBV3-1	TGTGCCAGCAGCCAAGACTCCCGCTCTGGAAACACCATATATTTT	CASSQDSRSGNTIYF
.	few	TRBJ2-1	TRBV6-2/TRBV6-3	TGTGCCAGCAGAAACGGCTACGAGCAGTTCTTC	CASRNGYEQFF
.	few	TRBJ2-4	TRBV9	TGTGCCAGCAGCGCCAACAGGGACGAGGGAAACATTCAGTACTTC	CASSANRDEGNIQYF
.	few	TRBJ1-2	TRBV12-3/TRBV12-4	TGTGCCAGCAGTTTGGGAGACGGAGTTTATGGCTACACCTTC	CASSLGDGVYGYTF
.	.	TRBJ2-7	TRBV20-1	TGCAGTGTTAACGGACTACAACACAATGAGCAGTACTTC	CSVNGLQHNEQYF
.	.	TRBJ2-1	TRBV10-3	TGTGCCATCAGTGACTTCGATGAGCAGTTCTTC	CAISDFDEQFF
.	.	TRBJ1-1	TRBV5-5	TGTGCCAGCAGCTTGGAACCGCCGAACACTGAAGCTTTCTTT	CASSLEPPNTEAFF
.	.	TRBJ1-1	TRBV27	TGTGCCACCTCGTACAGCCCGACCACTGAAGCTTTCTTT	CATSYSPTTEAFF
.	few	TRBJ2-1	TRBV6-6	TGTGCCAGCAGTGGGTCGTATGAGCAGTTCTTC	CASSGSYEQFF
TRBD2	once	TRBJ2-7	TRBV5-1	TGCGCCAGCAGCTTGGCCTTCGCGGGGGATTACAATGAGCAGTACTTC	CASSLAFAGDYNEQYF
TRBD1	.	TRBJ2-1	TRBV5-1	TGCGCCAGCAGGTTGCCCGGGACAGGACTCAATGAGCAGTTCTTC	CASRLPGTGLNEQFF
TRBD1	few	TRBJ1-2	TRBV7-9	TGTGCCAGCAGCGGATTTCCGGGACAGGTCCCCTATGGCTACACCTTC	CASSGFPGQVPYGYTF
.	.	TRBJ1-2	TRBV9	TGTGCCAGCAGCCCCCGTAGCTATAGCCGCTTTATTAACTATGGCTACACCTTC	CASSPRSYSRFINYGYTF
.	.	TRBJ2-5	TRBV7-2	TGTGCCAGCAGTCCCCTTAAGAGGGGGGCGGGCGAGACCCAGTACTTC	CASSPLKRGAGETQYF
.	.	TRBJ2-3	TRBV4-1	TGCGCCAGCAGCCATCCCGGAAGGGGCACAGATACGCAGTATTTT	CASSHPGRGTDTQYF
.	.	TRBJ2-1	TRBV9	TGTGCCAGCAGCGTAGGGGATGGGAGGGGGGCGACCTACAATGAGCAGTTCTTC	CASSVGDGRGATYNEQFF
TRBD2	.	TRBJ2-7	TRBV7-2	TGTGCCAGCAGCTCCATAGCGGGGACCTACGAGCAGTACTTC	CASSSIAGTYEQYF
TRBD1	.	TRBJ1-5	TRBV24-1	TGTGCCACCAGTGATTCAGGGGGCTATGGCAATCAGCCCCAGCATTTT	CATSDSGGYGNQPQHF
.	.	TRBJ1-1	TRBV7-8	TGTGCCAGCAGCAAGGGCAGTGAGAACACTGAAGCTTTCTTT	CASSKGSENTEAFF
.	few	TRBJ1-1	TRBV7-3	TGTGCCAGCAGCTTAACGGTGCAGACTGAAGCTTTCTTT	CASSLTVQTEAFF
.	.	TRBJ2-1	TRBV21-1	TGTGCCAGCGCGGGGGCGAGCTCCTACAATGAGCAGTTCTTC	CASAGASSYNEQFF
.	.	TRBJ1-4	TRBV7-9	TGTGCCAGCAGCCCCCGCCCACCCGGGAGCGAAAAACTGTTTTTT	CASSPRPPGSEKLFF
TRBD1	.	TRBJ1-1	TRBV7-2	TGTGCCAGCAGCTCAGCCTCAGGGGGCAGGGCCTCTTCCCGACCTGAAGCTTTCTTT	CASSSASGGRASSRPEAFF
.	few	TRBJ2-3	TRBV7-3	TGTGCCAGCAGCCTGGGACACCCGAGGGCATTTGATACGCAGTATTTT	CASSLGHPRAFDTQYF
.	few	TRBJ2-1	TRBV4-1	TGCGCCAGCAGCCGATTACCAGAGAGCTCCTACAATGAGCAGTTCTTC	CASSRLPESSYNEQFF
.	.	TRBJ2-2	TRBV20-1	TGCAGTGCTAGAGATCTCAACGGGGGCAGGGGCACCGGGGAGCTGTTTTTT	CSARDLNGGRGTGELFF
.	.	TRBJ2-7	TRBV12-3/TRBV12-4	TGTGCCAGCACCCTTGGACAGCGGTACGAGCAGTACTTC	CASTLGQRYEQYF
.	few	TRBJ1-5	TRBV27	TGTGCCAGCAGTTTAGGAACCAGGAGGTTTGATCAGCCCCAGCATTTT	CASSLGTRRFDQPQHF
.	.	TRBJ2-1	TRBV20-1	TGCAGTGCTAGAACCCCGCAGCAAGAGACCCAGTTCTTC	CSARTPQQETQFF
.	.	TRBJ1-1	TRBV3-1	TGTGCCAGCAGCCAAGATTGGGAGGGGGACACTGAAGCTTTCTTT	CASSQDWEGDTEAFF
TRBD2	.	TRBJ2-1	TRBV11-1	TGTGCCAGCAGCTCGACTAGCGGGGGGCGGAATGAGCAGTTCTTC	CASSSTSGGRNEQFF
.	few	TRBJ2-7	TRBV12-3/TRBV12-4	TGTGCCAGCAGTTTATTAGACAGAGACATCCCCGAGCAGTACTTC	CASSLLDRDIPEQYF
.	.	TRBJ1-2	TRBV9	TGTGCCAGCAGCCCCGGGCTCCTAAACTATGGCTACACCTTC	CASSPGLLNYGYTF